This TCR beta chain was identified during a study of T-cell reconstitution after alpha-beta-depleted transplantation in children. Study conclusions and caveats: T-cell numbers and diversity, one year after transplant, stemmed largely from T cells that were newly produced. Expanded graft clones, several hundred of them, were reportedly the source of alpha-beta T cells about two months after transplant.

J lost 5 bases, V lost 0 bases, and 9 bases had no gene match. This CDR3 spans 16 amino acids. For TCRbeta, the library was prepared with unique molecular identifiers. TCRdb re-called the PCR reads through MiXCR, storing one row per CDR3 protein. The sample records roughly 5,000 distinct CDR3 sequences, less than 9% being singletons. This clonotype counts as medium-sized. No antigen is known for it. The TCR comes from a boy younger than two who had a stem cell transplant for SCID, so the T cells may come from the graft donor. The chain couples TRBV12-3 or TRBV12-4 to TRBJ1-1; 7 bases are shared with TRBD1. The material was PBMCs, mostly from graft donor cells, obtained 60 days after TCRalphabeta/CD19-depleted stem cell transplant. The chain's CDR3 is CASSLAARGRETEAFF. The CDR3 bases are TGTGCCAGCAGTTTAGCCGCCAGGGGGAGGGAAACTGAAGCTTTCTTT.